There are many counts of the clone carrying this T cell receptor beta chain. With 3 bases clipped from V and 7 bases from J, the junction kept 6 bases outside the gene matches. This CDR3 is 15 amino acids long. The authors prepared the TCRbeta library with unique molecular identifiers. A single record per CDR3 protein comes from TCRdb applying MiXCR to the PCR reads. The table has 540,000 or so distinct CDR3 sequences, 23% seen once. These data come from a study of T-cell reconstitution after alpha-beta-depleted transplantation in children. This clonotype was obtained from a boy younger than two who had a stem cell transplant for acute myeloid leukemia, so the T cells may come from the graft donor. The sample was PBMCs, mostly from graft donor cells, taken 360 days after TCRalphabeta/CD19-depleted stem cell transplant. J is TRBJ1-4 and V is TRBV12-3 or TRBV12-4; 9 bases line up with TRBD1. The chain's CDR3 is CASSFGQGRSEKLFF. DNA for the CDR3: TGTGCCAGCAGTTTCGGACAGGGGCGGAGTGAAAAACTGTTTTTT.